This TCR beta chain was identified during a study of T-cell memory formation after mild COVID-19. Study context: There were largely donor-specific TCR clusters. Findings and caveats of the study: SARS-CoV-2 specificity was not confirmed for second-wave clones peaking on day 37.

TCR alpha and TCR beta cDNA libraries carrying sample barcodes and UMIs came from 5'RACE with constant-segment primers. Each CDR3 protein gets one entry after TCRdb re-called the 5' RACE reads with MiXCR. The data contain fewer than 650,000 distinct CDR3 sequences, around 16% of them singletons. This clonotype was seen a few times. What it binds is not known. Looked up from germline, CDR1 is MDHEN and CDR2 is SYDVKM. This CDR3 comprises 18 residues. V trimming: 5 bases; J trimming: 4 bases; junction bases outside the gene matches: 14. The receptor comes from an adult woman who had mild COVID-19 (a few samples of this study predate the infection). Cell type and time point are not known. The source material was PBMCs or a T cell subset sorted from them (not recorded which). The chain is built from TRBV28 and TRBJ2-6, with TRBD2 matching over 7 bases. In DNA form, the CDR3 reads TGTGCCAGCAGTCCTGGGGGGGAAGGCCTCGACGGGGCCAACGTCCTGACTTTC. As protein: CASSPGGEGLDGANVLTF. The full variable domain, rest sourced from reference TRBV28 and TRBJ2-6, is DVKVTQSSRYLVKRTGEKVFLECVQDMDHENMFWYRQDPGLGLRLIYFSYDVKMKEKGDIPEGYSVSREKKERFSLILESASTNQTSMYLCASSPGGEGLDGANVLTFGAGSRLTVL.